A selection of T cell receptor beta chains follows, all from one sample in a study of blood T cells in healthy people across ages. TCRdb itself ran the 5' RACE reads through MiXCR, one entry per CDR3 protein. The repertoire has approximately 770,000 distinct CDR3 sequences, more than 45% of them found once; the top ten carry approximately 23%. Sequenced material: blood. The source is a man aged 25-45 years in good health. Each CDR3 is given with its conserved first and last residue. A D gene is named only where the DNA matches it firmly. Clone size, where shown, is once, few, many, or a class for clones that have expanded.

V gene,D gene,clone size,J gene,CDR3 DNA,CDR3 protein
TRBV20-1,NA,NA,TRBJ2-5,TGCAGTGCTAGACGAAGGCGAGGTGACTTGGAGACCCAGTACTTC,CSARRRRGDLETQYF
TRBV27,NA,NA,TRBJ2-7,TGTGCCAGCAGTTTACCCGGCCTCGAGCAGTACTTC,CASSLPGLEQYF
TRBV20-1,TRBD1,NA,TRBJ2-5,TGCAGTGCCCTCGACAGGGGCGACAAGCAGTACTTC,CSALDRGDKQYF
TRBV7-9,NA,few,TRBJ2-3,TGTGCCAGCAGCTTATTGGCTGCGGACAAAGAGCAGTATTTT,CASSLLAADKEQYF
TRBV7-2,TRBD2,NA,TRBJ2-2,TGTGCCAGCAGCTCGACTAGCGGGATGAACACCGGGGAGCTGTTTTTT,CASSSTSGMNTGELFF
TRBV7-2,TRBD2,many,TRBJ2-7,TGTGCCAGCAGCTTAGCTAGCGGGAGCTACGAGCAGTACTTC,CASSLASGSYEQYF
TRBV9,NA,few,TRBJ2-1,TGTGCCAGCAGCGTAGTGTCAGACTCTGAGCAGTTCTTC,CASSVVSDSEQFF
TRBV20-1,TRBD2,few,TRBJ2-7,TGCAGTGCTAGAGATCAGGGTAGCGGGTCTAAGCAGTACTTC,CSARDQGSGSKQYF
TRBV11-2,TRBD1,NA,TRBJ2-1,TGTGCCAGCGGCGGCCGCTGGACAGGGGACAATGAGCAGTTCTTC,CASGGRWTGDNEQFF
TRBV6-4,NA,NA,TRBJ2-1,TGTGCCAGCCGCCAGGACTATTCGGCTGAGCAGTTCTTC,CASRQDYSAEQFF
TRBV6-5,NA,few,TRBJ2-5,TGTGCCAGCACCGGGGGCCGGGAGCAGTACTTC,CASTGGREQYF
TRBV28,NA,NA,TRBJ2-1,TGTGCCAGCAGTTTACAGAGCGAAAGCTCCTACAATGAGCAGTTCTTC,CASSLQSESSYNEQFF
TRBV9,NA,NA,TRBJ2-1,TGTGCCAGCAGCGTAGTGGGAGGAGCAGTGTCGAGCTCCTACAATGAGCAGTTCTTC,CASSVVGGAVSSSYNEQFF
TRBV29-1,TRBD1,few,TRBJ2-7,TGCAGCGTTGTGACAGGGATCTACGAGCAGTACTTC,CSVVTGIYEQYF
TRBV5-1,NA,NA,TRBJ2-3,TGCGCCAGCAGCTTGGTCCCAGGAGCGTATTCAGATACGCAGTATTTT,CASSLVPGAYSDTQYF
TRBV10-3,NA,NA,TRBJ1-5,TGTGCCATCAGTGGGGGACCGCTGAATCAGCCCCAGCATTTT,CAISGGPLNQPQHF
TRBV6-5,NA,NA,TRBJ2-4,TGTGCCAGCAGTTACTCCGCGGTGGACCCCTCGGCCATTCAGTACTTC,CASSYSAVDPSAIQYF
TRBV6-5,NA,NA,TRBJ1-2,TGTGCCAGCAGTCCTACCGACAGCTTCTATGGCTACACCTTC,CASSPTDSFYGYTF
TRBV30,NA,NA,TRBJ2-1,TGTGCCTGGAGTGTAGGTCCCGAGCAGTTCTTC,CAWSVGPEQFF
TRBV7-2,TRBD2,few,TRBJ2-5,TGTGCCAGCAGCTTAGCGCCGCTAGCGGGGCAAGAGACCCAGTACTTC,CASSLAPLAGQETQYF
TRBV20-1,TRBD2,NA,TRBJ2-5,TGCAGTGCTTCTGATCAGGGAAGTGCGGCTAGCGGGAGACCGGGTGAGCAGTACTTC,CSASDQGSAASGRPGEQYF
TRBV29-1,NA,NA,TRBJ2-6,TGCAGCGTTAAGACAGGCCCTACTGTCTCTGGGGCCAACGTCCTGACTTTC,CSVKTGPTVSGANVLTF
TRBV25-1,NA,NA,TRBJ1-2,TGTGCCAGCAGGGATAGCGGCAACTATGGCTACACCTTC,CASRDSGNYGYTF
TRBV5-4,TRBD1,few,TRBJ2-2,TGTGCCAGCAGCAGGGACAGTAACACCGGGGAGCTGTTTTTT,CASSRDSNTGELFF
TRBV20-1,NA,few,TRBJ2-5,TGCAGTGCTATCCCGGACCCACCTGCGGAGACCCAGTACTTC,CSAIPDPPAETQYF
TRBV5-4,TRBD2,NA,TRBJ2-7,TGTGCCAGCAGCCTGAAGCGGGAGAGTTCCTACGAGCAGTACTTC,CASSLKRESSYEQYF
TRBV18,NA,NA,TRBJ2-7,TGTGCCAGCTCACCGCCCCTACCTCCTTACGAGCAGTACTTC,CASSPPLPPYEQYF
TRBV7-2,NA,few,TRBJ1-2,TGTGCCAGCAGTCCTGACAGTTTTTCCTATGGCTACACCTTC,CASSPDSFSYGYTF
TRBV11-2,TRBD1,NA,TRBJ1-6,TGTGCCAGCAGCTTAGTCACAGGGGTGACTTCACCCCTCCACTTT,CASSLVTGVTSPLHF
TRBV20-1,NA,NA,TRBJ2-7,TGCAGTGCTTACAGGGTTGAAGGCAAGACCTACGAGCAGTACTTC,CSAYRVEGKTYEQYF